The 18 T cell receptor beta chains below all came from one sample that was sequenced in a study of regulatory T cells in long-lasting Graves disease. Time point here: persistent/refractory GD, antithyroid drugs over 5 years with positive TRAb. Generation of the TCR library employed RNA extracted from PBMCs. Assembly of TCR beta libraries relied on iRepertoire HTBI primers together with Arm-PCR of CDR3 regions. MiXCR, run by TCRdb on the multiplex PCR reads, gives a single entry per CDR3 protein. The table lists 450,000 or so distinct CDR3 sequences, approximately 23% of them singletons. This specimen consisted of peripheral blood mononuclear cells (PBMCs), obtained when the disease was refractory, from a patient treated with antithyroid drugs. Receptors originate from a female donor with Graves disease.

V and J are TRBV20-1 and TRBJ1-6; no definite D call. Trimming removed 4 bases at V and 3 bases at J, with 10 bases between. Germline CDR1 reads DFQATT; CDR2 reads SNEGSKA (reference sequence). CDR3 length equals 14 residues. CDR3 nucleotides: TGCAGTGCTAAAGATAGCGTCTATAATTCACCCCTCCACTTT. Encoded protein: CSAKDSVYNSPLHF.

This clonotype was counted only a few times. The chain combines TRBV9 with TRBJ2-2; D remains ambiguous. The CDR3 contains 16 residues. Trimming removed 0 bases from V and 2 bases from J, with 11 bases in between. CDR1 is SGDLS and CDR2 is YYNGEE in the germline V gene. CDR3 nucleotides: TGTGCCAGCAGCGTAGGGTCTACCCAAAACACCGGGGAGCTGTTTTTT. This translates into CASSVGSTQNTGELFF.

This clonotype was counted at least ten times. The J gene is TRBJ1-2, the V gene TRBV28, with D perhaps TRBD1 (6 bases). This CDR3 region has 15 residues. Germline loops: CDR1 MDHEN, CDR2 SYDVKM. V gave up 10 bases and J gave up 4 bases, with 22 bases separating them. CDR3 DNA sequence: TGTGCCACTCCCCGGTCAAAGGGGGGAGGCTATGGCTACACCTTC. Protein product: CATPRSKGGGYGYTF.

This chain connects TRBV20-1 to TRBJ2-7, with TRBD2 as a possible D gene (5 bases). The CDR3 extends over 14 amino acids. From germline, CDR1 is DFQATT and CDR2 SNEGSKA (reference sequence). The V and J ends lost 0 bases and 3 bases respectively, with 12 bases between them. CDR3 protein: CSARDIRGDYEQYF. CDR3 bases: TGCAGTGCTAGAGATATCCGGGGAGACTACGAGCAGTACTTC.

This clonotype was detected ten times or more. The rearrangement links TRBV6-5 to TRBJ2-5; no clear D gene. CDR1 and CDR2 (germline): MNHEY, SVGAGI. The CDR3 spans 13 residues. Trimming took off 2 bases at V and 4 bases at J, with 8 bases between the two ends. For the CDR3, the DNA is TGTGCCAGCAGTTACGACGCCTCAGAGACCCAGTACTTC. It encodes CASSYDASETQYF.

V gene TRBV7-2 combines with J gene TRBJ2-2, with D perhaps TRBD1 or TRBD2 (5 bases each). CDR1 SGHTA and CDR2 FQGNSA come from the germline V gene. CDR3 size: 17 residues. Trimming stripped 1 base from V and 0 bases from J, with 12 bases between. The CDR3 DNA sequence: TGTGCCAGCAGCTTAGGGGGTGGGGGTCCGAACACCGGGGAGCTGTTTTTT. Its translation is CASSLGGGGPNTGELFF.

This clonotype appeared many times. CDR3 bases: TGTGCCACGAGACGGACAGGCGGGACTGAAGCTTTCTTT. It encodes CATRRTGGTEAFF. The rearrangement links TRBV28 to TRBJ1-1; the match to TRBD1 covers 7 bases. Germline V gives CDR1 MDHEN, CDR2 SYDVKM. V trimming: 10 bases; J trimming: 5 bases; junction bases outside the gene matches: 10. This CDR3 region has 13 residues.

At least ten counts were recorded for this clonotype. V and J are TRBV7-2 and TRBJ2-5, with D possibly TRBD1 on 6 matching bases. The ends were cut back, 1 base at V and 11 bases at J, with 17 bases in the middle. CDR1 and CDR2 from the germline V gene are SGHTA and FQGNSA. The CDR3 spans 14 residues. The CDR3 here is CASSLGRGAGAQYF. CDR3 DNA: TGTGCCAGCAGCTTAGGCAGGGGTGCCGGTGCTCAGTACTTC.

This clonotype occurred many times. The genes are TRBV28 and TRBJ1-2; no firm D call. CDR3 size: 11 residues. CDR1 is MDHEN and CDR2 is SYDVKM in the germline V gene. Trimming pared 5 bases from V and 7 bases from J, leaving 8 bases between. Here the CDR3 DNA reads TGTGCCAGCAGTCCGGCGGGTGGCTACACCTTC. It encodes CASSPAGGYTF.

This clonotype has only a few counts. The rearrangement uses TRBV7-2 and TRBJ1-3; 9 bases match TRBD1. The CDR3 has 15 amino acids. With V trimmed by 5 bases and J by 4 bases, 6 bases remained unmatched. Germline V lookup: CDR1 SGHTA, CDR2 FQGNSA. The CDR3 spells CASSLGQGMGNTIYF. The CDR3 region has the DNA TGTGCCAGCAGCCTCGGACAGGGGATGGGAAACACCATATATTTT.

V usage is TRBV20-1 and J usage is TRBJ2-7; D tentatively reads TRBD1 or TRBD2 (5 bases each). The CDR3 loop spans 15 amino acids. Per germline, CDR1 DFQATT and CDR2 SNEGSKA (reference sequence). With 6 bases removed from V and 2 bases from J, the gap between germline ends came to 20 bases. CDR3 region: CSARTGTASAYEQYF. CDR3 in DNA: TGCAGTGCCAGGACCGGGACGGCCTCGGCCTACGAGCAGTACTTC.

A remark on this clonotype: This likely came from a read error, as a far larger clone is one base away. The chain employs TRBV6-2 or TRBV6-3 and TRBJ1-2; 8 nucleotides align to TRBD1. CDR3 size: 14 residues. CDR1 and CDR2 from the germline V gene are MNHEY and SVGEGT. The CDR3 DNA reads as TGTGCCAGCAGATCCGGACAGGGTGCCTATGGCTACGCCTTC. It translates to CASRSGQGAYGYAF.

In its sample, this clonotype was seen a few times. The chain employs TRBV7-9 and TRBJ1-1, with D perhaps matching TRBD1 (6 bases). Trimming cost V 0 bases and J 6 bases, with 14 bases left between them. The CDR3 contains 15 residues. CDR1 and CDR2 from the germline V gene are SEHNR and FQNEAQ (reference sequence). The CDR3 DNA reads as TGTGCCAGCAGCTTAGCGCCTACAGGGATGTCTGAAGCTTTCTTT. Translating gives CASSLAPTGMSEAFF.

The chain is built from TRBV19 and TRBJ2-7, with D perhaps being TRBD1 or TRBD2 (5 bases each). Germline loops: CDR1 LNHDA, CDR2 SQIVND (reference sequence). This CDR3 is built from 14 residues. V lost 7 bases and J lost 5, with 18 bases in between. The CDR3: CASKPGLASDEQYF. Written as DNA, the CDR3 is TGTGCCAGTAAGCCAGGGCTAGCATCGGACGAGCAGTACTTC.

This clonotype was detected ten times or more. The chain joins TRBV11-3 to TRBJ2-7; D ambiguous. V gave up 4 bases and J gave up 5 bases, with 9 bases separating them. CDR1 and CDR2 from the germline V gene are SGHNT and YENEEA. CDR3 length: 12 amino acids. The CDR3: CASSSHPDEQYF. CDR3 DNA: TGTGCCAGCAGCTCTCACCCGGACGAGCAGTACTTC.

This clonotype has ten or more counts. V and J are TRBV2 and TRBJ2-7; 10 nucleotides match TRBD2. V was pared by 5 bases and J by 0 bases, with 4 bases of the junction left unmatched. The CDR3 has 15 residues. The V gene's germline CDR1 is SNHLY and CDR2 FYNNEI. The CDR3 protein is CASSLGLASSYEQYF. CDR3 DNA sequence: TGTGCCAGCAGTTTGGGACTAGCGAGCTCCTACGAGCAGTACTTC.

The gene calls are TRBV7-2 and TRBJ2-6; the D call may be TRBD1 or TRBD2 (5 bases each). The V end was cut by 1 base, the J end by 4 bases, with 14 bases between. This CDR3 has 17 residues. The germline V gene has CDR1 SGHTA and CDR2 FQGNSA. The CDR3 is CASSLGGPRHGANVLTF. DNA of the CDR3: TGTGCCAGCAGCTTAGGGGGACCCCGCCACGGGGCCAACGTCCTGACTTTC. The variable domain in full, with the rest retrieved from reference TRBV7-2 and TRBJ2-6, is GAGVSQSPSNKVTEKGKDVELRCDPISGHTALYWYRQSLGQGLEFLIYFQGNSAPDKSGLPSDRFSAERTGGSVSTLTIQRTQQEDSAVYLCASSLGGPRHGANVLTFGAGSRLTVL.

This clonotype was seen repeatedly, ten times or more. CDR3: CASSSRWTTEVFF. CDR3 DNA sequence: TGTGCCAGCAGTTCCCGGTGGACAACAGAGGTGTTTTTT. The rearrangement joins TRBV2 to TRBJ1-4; the D gene is possibly TRBD1 (5 bases). CDR1 is SNHLY and CDR2 is FYNNEI in the germline V gene. This CDR3 region has 13 residues. V was clipped by 5 bases and J by 15 bases, with 19 bases between them.